These 16 T cell receptor beta chains came from one sample sequenced in a study of CD8+ T cells in alopecia areata (dated 2018 in TCRdb). The method behind the library was the immunoSEQ multiplex PCR assay. For TCR sequencing, RNA was extracted from every sample and reverse transcribed into cDNA to serve as template. TCRdb carries this immuneACCESS record with in-frame sequences only. Its versions omit some clonotypes, under half of them owing to an unresolved V gene in the studies checked, with the rest unexplained. This sample lists 130,000 to 150,000 clones; roughly 48% were detected once. The top ten hold approximately 6.8% of the sample. The sample was CD4+ T cells sorted from blood. The receptors were sampled from a human donor with alopecia areata.

This clone came up a few times. The V call is TRBV12-5, the J call TRBJ2-3; D is ambiguous. Trimming pared 4 bases from V and 2 bases from J, leaving 13 bases between. The CDR3 totals 15 residues. From germline, CDR1 is LGHNT and CDR2 FRNRAP. CDR3 amino acids: CASGSSREITDTQYF. CDR3 DNA sequence: TGTGCTAGTGGTTCTTCCAGAGAGATCACAGATACGCAGTATTTT.

This clone was observed a few times. The rearrangement links TRBV29-1 to TRBJ2-5; 9 positions agree with TRBD1. Trimming cost V 4 bases and J 5 bases; bases outside gene matches: 8. The CDR3 sequence is 14 residues long. Germline-derived CDR1 and CDR2 are SQVTM and ANQGSEA. The CDR3 coding sequence is TGCAGCGTTGGGCGGGACAGGGAGTCCGAGACCCAGTACTTC. Its translation: CSVGRDRESETQYF.

This clone has just a few counts. The genes are TRBV5-1 and TRBJ2-1; 11 nucleotides match TRBD2. The CDR3 runs 14 residues. Germline V lookup: CDR1 SGHRS, CDR2 YFSETQ. With 5 bases clipped from V and 8 bases from J, the junction kept 6 bases outside the gene matches. In nucleotides, the CDR3 is TGCGCCAGCAGGGAGACTAGCGGGAAGGATGAGCAGTTCTTC. This encodes CASRETSGKDEQFF. The full variable domain, rest sourced from reference TRBV5-1 and TRBJ2-1, is KAGVTQTPRYLIKTRGQQVTLSCSPISGHRSVSWYQQTPGQGLQFLFEYFSETQRNKGNFPGRFSGRQFSNSRSEMNVSTLELGDSALYLCASRETSGKDEQFFGPGTRLTVL.

The chain couples TRBV25-1 to TRBJ2-1, with 7 bases fitting TRBD2. The junction had 7 bases not matched to a gene; V was cut back by 3 bases and J by 5 bases. The CDR3 sequence is 15 residues long. CDR1 MGHDK and CDR2 SYGVNS come from the germline V gene. For the CDR3, the DNA is TGTGCCAGCAGTGAGGGGGGGGGACGCCACAATGAGCAGTTCTTC. Translated: CASSEGGGRHNEQFF.

J is TRBJ2-5 and V is TRBV18; D is unclear. The V gene lost 2 bases and the J gene lost 2 bases, with 12 bases spanning the gap. The CDR3 runs to 15 residues. Germline V gene sequence: CDR1 KGHSH, CDR2 LQKENI. Written as DNA, the CDR3 is TGTGCCAGCTCACCATTCGGCCATGGACAAGAGACCCAGTACTTC. This translates into CASSPFGHGQETQYF.

This clone appeared once. The CDR3 reads CASGVGGGPGYEQFF. The CDR3 nucleotides are TGTGCCAGCGGAGTCGGGGGAGGGCCGGGGTATGAGCAGTTCTTC. The chain has TRBV27 and TRBJ2-1, with TRBD2 identical over 7 bases. The CDR3 covers 15 residues. Germline V gene lookup returns CDR1 MNHEY and CDR2 SMNVEV (reference sequence). With 8 bases clipped from V and 8 bases from J, the junction kept 15 bases outside the gene matches.

The chain joins TRBV6-5 to TRBJ1-2; 9 bases agree with TRBD1. V lost 6 bases, J lost 2 bases, and 4 bases stayed unmatched. The CDR3 spans 14 residues. The germline gives CDR1 MNHEY, CDR2 SVGAGI. The CDR3 here is CASRDGQGNYGYTF. CDR3 DNA: TGTGCCAGCAGGGATGGACAGGGGAACTATGGCTACACCTTC.

This clone came up a few times. The gene calls are TRBV2 and TRBJ2-7; 8 bases match TRBD2. V lost 6 bases to trimming and J lost 3 bases; unmatched junction nucleotides: 7. CDR3 length: 14 residues. Looked up from germline, CDR1 is SNHLY and CDR2 is FYNNEI. Here the CDR3 reads CASRKSGSLYEQYF. The CDR3 bases are TGTGCCAGCAGGAAAAGCGGGAGCCTCTACGAGCAGTACTTC.

The sample holds a few counts of this clone. The rearrangement joins TRBV11-2 to TRBJ1-2, with TRBD1 matching over 9 bases. The junction had 9 bases not matched to a gene; V was cut back by 2 bases and J by 8 bases. The CDR3 is made up of 15 amino acids. CDR1 and CDR2 from the germline V gene are SGHAT and FQNNGV. As DNA, the CDR3 is TGTGCCAGCAGCTTAAACAGTGGGACAGGGAACGGCTACACCTTC. The encoded protein is CASSLNSGTGNGYTF. Combining the CDR3 with reference TRBV11-2 and TRBJ1-2 gives the whole variable domain EAGVAQSPRYKIIEKRQSVAFWCNPISGHATLYWYQQILGQGPKLLIQFQNNGVVDDSQLPKDRFSAERLKGVDSTLKIQPAKLEDSAVYLCASSLNSGTGNGYTFGSGTRLTVV.

As regards this clone: One junction end does not reproduce the germline sequence, and a read error may be involved. The chain employs TRBV18 and TRBJ1-3; D remains unclear. Per germline, CDR1 KGHSH and CDR2 LQKENI. This CDR3 is built from 17 residues. The CDR3 sequence is CASSKDQTALPGSTIYF. The DNA for the CDR3 is TGTGCCAGCTCAAAAGATCAGACGGCCCTGCCTGGAAGCACCATATATTTT. Based on the CDR3 plus reference TRBV18 and TRBJ1-3, the full variable domain is NAGVMQNPRHLVRRRGQEARLRCSPMKGHSHVYWYRQLPEEGLKFMVYLQKENIIDESGMPKERFSAEFPKEGPSILRIQQVVRGDSAAYFCASSKDQTALPGSTIYFGEGSWLTVV.

The chain employs TRBV5-6 and TRBJ2-3, with 7 nucleotides matching TRBD2. There are 15 residues in the CDR3. With V trimmed by 4 bases and J by 4 bases, 9 bases remained unmatched. Germline lookup yields CDR1 SGHDT and CDR2 YYEEEE. CDR3 nucleotide sequence: TGTGCCAGCAGCGCCCGGGACTATGTGGCAGATACGCAGTATTTT. Translated, it gives CASSARDYVADTQYF.

This rearrangement joins TRBV27 to TRBJ2-3; D remains unclear. Trimming left V 6 bases short and J 2 bases short, with 3 bases between. The CDR3 totals 11 residues. CDR1 and CDR2 (germline): MNHEY, SMNVEV (reference sequence). Here the CDR3 reads CASRFTDTQYF. In DNA form, the CDR3 reads TGTGCCAGCAGGTTCACAGATACGCAGTATTTT.

By sample share, this clone is medium-sized (0.01 to 0.1%). The chain carries TRBV19 and TRBJ2-3; 11 bases are a match to TRBD2. This CDR3 has 15 residues. J was trimmed by 2 bases and V by 5 bases; bases with no gene match: 3. From germline, CDR1 is LNHDA and CDR2 SQIVND (reference sequence). In DNA, the CDR3 is TGTGCCAGTAGTCCGGGACTAGCGGACACAGATACGCAGTATTTT. It is translated as CASSPGLADTDTQYF. The full variable domain, with the rest looked up from reference TRBV19 and TRBJ2-3, is DGGITQSPKYLFRKEGQNVTLSCEQNLNHDAMYWYRQDPGQGLRLIYYSQIVNDFQKGDIAEGYSVSREKKESFPLTVTSAQKNPTAFYLCASSPGLADTDTQYFGPGTRLTVL.

The chain has TRBV11-1 and TRBJ2-5; D is uncertain. The CDR3 spans 13 residues. The V gene lost 3 bases and the J gene lost 2 bases, with 7 bases spanning the gap. Per germline, CDR1 SGHAT and CDR2 FQDESV (reference sequence). CDR3 residues: CASSFSLQETQYF. The CDR3 coding sequence is TGTGCCAGCAGCTTCTCTCTTCAAGAGACCCAGTACTTC.

The V call is TRBV4-1, the J call TRBJ2-3; D is uncertain. V was pared by 3 bases and J by 6 bases, with 7 bases between. The CDR3 covers 12 residues. Germline V lookup: CDR1 MGHRA, CDR2 YSYEKL. CDR3 nucleotide sequence: TGCGCCAGCAGCCACCTCTTTGATACGCAGTATTTT. Translation: CASSHLFDTQYF.

This clone was counted a few times. This chain links TRBV29-1 with TRBJ2-5; D may be TRBD1 (5 bases). CDR3 length: 14 residues. V dropped 2 bases and J dropped 5 bases, with 15 bases sitting between them. The germline V gene encodes CDR1 SQVTM and CDR2 ANQGSEA. DNA for the CDR3: TGCAGCGTTGAATCGTCAGGGATCGTGGAGACCCAGTACTTC. Translating it yields CSVESSGIVETQYF.